This is a list of T cell receptor beta chains from one sample in a study of early T cells in non-severe SARS-CoV-2 infection. TCRdb processed the 5' RACE reads anew with MiXCR; each CDR3 protein has one entry. The sample lists some 100,000 distinct CDR3 sequences, under 15% occurring once. What was sequenced was whole blood. The receptors were gathered from an adult who was a healthcare worker with PCR-confirmed SARS-CoV-2 infection or an uninfected control (not recorded which). Both conserved end residues are part of each CDR3. Rows may omit the clone size; those that give it use once, few, many or a size class.

v_gene	j_gene	abundance	CDR3aa
TRBV20-1	TRBJ2-5	-	CSAPNGLSETQYF
TRBV9	TRBJ1-4	-	CASSVEPLKKLFF
TRBV20-1	TRBJ2-2	few	CSARIQISNTGELFF
TRBV7-9	TRBJ2-1	few	CASSLGPVNEQFF
TRBV5-1	TRBJ2-3	few	CASSPGQGARSDTQYF
TRBV6-4	TRBJ2-1	many	CASSDFSSRSYNEQFF
TRBV5-1	TRBJ1-1	-	CASSARRTVGTEAFF
TRBV5-6	TRBJ2-6	-	CASSLGRQVRSGANVLTF
TRBV7-2	TRBJ2-5	many	CASSSPPGGETQYF
TRBV20-1	TRBJ1-4	few	CSARDRMGGGLFF
TRBV20-1	TRBJ1-1	few	CSARDRATAEAFF
TRBV11-2	TRBJ2-1	-	CASSLEPGTYNEQFF
TRBV5-1	TRBJ2-2	-	CASSLGSGTNTGELFF
TRBV7-2	TRBJ2-2	few	CASSYYTGELFF
TRBV6-5	TRBJ2-3	many	CASSYYAQGDTQYF
TRBV4-1	TRBJ2-2	few	CASSLKPGQGITGELFF
TRBV12-5	TRBJ2-6	-	CASGLVPLDRGNSGANVLTF
TRBV28	TRBJ1-4	many	CASTPSQGMNEKLFF
TRBV10-2	TRBJ2-1	-	CASRDLLQGDTYNEQFF
TRBV11-2	TRBJ2-2	many	CASSNHRRDRGLSTNTGELFF
TRBV5-1	TRBJ1-5	few	CASSYGQGGGNQPQHF
TRBV7-8	TRBJ1-2	-	CASSLTAFYGYTF
TRBV20-1	TRBJ1-1	few	CSGTGRNTEAFF
TRBV7-9	TRBJ2-1	-	CASNDGLAKQFF
TRBV5-4	TRBJ1-1	few	CASSSDMSLEAFF
TRBV19	TRBJ2-5	-	CASRPGQGQETQYF
TRBV5-1	TRBJ2-2	few	CASSLSPGGGGELFF
TRBV11-2	TRBJ2-3	few	CASSRGTSGNIGTQYF
TRBV19	TRBJ1-5	few	CASSMVGRGRNQPQHF
TRBV27	TRBJ2-6	-	CASSPMYGTGGLLSGANVLTF
TRBV9	TRBJ2-3	-	CASSVVRGDTQYF
TRBV4-1	TRBJ1-1	-	CASSQELNTEAFF
TRBV19	TRBJ1-5	few	CASSIDGGGQPQHF
TRBV10-3	TRBJ2-2	few	CAISDSTNTGELFF
TRBV4-2	TRBJ2-2	-	CASSPRVEFRTGELFF
TRBV20-1	TRBJ2-3	few	CSARFGQGVPDTQYF
TRBV19	TRBJ2-5	few	CASSMTSGGRETQYF